These 17 T cell receptor beta chains were all obtained from the same sample, sequenced in a study of technical replicates of blood from several donors. Profiling relied on immunoSEQ multiplex PCR, and the TCRdb table lists in-frame clones only, not all of them. The table has about 57,000 clones, around 93% seen once; the top ten hold approximately 3.9%. Input material: PBMCs. The receptor set was obtained from a human donor in good health. Some clones in this sample may be carry-over from other donors' samples.

This clone was observed once. The chain uses TRBV6-1 and TRBJ2-7, with D tentatively TRBD2 (5 bases). This CDR3 spans 14 amino acids. The germline gives CDR1 MNHNS, CDR2 SASEGT. Trimming shortened V by 6 bases and J by 1 base, and 13 bases separated the two germline ends. The CDR3 sequence: CASRKTEASYEQYF. The CDR3, as DNA: TGTGCCAGCAGAAAGACGGAGGCTTCCTACGAGCAGTACTTC.

This chain uses TRBV30 with TRBJ1-4, with D perhaps matching TRBD1 (6 bases). Germline CDR1 reads GTSNPN; CDR2 reads SVGIG (reference sequence). Trimming cost V 0 bases and J 4 bases, with 12 bases left between them. CDR3 length equals 15 residues. The CDR3 sequence is CAWSVPTGLNEKLFF. The CDR3 DNA reads TGTGCCTGGAGTGTCCCGACAGGACTTAATGAAAAACTGTTTTTT.

This rearrangement joins TRBV13 to TRBJ2-3; 14 bases fit TRBD2. Germline V gene lookup returns CDR1 PRHDT and CDR2 FYEKMQ (reference sequence). Trimming at V came to 10 bases and at J to 4 bases, leaving 4 bases not matched to a gene. The CDR3 length is 14 residues. CDR3 in DNA: TGTGCCACCGGGACTAGCGGGGGATCAGATACGCAGTATTTT. It is translated as CATGTSGGSDTQYF.

The chain links TRBV19 to TRBJ1-5; a weak D match, TRBD1 (6 bases). Trimming took 6 bases from V and 4 from J, leaving 16 bases between them. The CDR3 spans 15 residues. From germline, CDR1 is LNHDA and CDR2 SQIVND (reference sequence). Here the CDR3 DNA reads TGTGCCAGTAGCCCCCTAGGGACACAGAATCAGCCCCAGCATTTT. It yields the protein CASSPLGTQNQPQHF.

This chain uses TRBV10-2 with TRBJ2-6; 8 bases agree with TRBD2. The length of the CDR3 is 17 residues. Unmatched junction bases numbered 4, after V lost 3 bases and J lost 0 bases. CDR1 is WSHSY, CDR2 SAAADI, per germline. The CDR3 DNA reads TGCGCCAGCAGTGACCGGGGGGGAAACTCTGGGGCCAACGTCCTGACTTTC. Translation: CASSDRGGNSGANVLTF.

The CDR3 region is CASSIQGWEQPQHF. Written as DNA, the CDR3 is TGTGCCAGTAGTATACAGGGGTGGGAGCAGCCCCAGCATTTT. The chain joins TRBV19 to TRBJ1-5; maybe TRBD1 (6 bases). Germline V lookup: CDR1 LNHDA, CDR2 SQIVND (reference sequence). Trimming cost V 2 bases and J 7 bases, with 12 bases left between them. The length of the CDR3 is 14 residues.

J is TRBJ2-7 and V is TRBV6-5; 10 nucleotides line up with TRBD2. V lost 6 bases to trimming and J lost 4 bases; unmatched junction nucleotides: 9. The CDR3 is 15 residues long. Germline CDR1 is MNHEY and CDR2 is SVGAGI. The CDR3, as DNA: TGTGCCAGCAGCTCGGGGGCTAGCGGGAGTTACGAGCAGTACTTC. This encodes CASSSGASGSYEQYF.

The genes are TRBV25-1 and TRBJ2-7; 9 bases map to TRBD2. CDR3 size: 13 residues. The germline CDR1 and CDR2 sequences are MGHDK and SYGVNS. The V gene end was trimmed by 5 bases and the J gene end by 5 bases; junction bases not matched to a gene: 4. CDR3 residues: CASSLAGSNEQYF. The CDR3 coding sequence is TGTGCCAGCAGTCTAGCGGGAAGTAACGAGCAGTACTTC.

V is TRBV13 and J is TRBJ2-7, with a possible D match to TRBD1 (6 bases). CDR1 is PRHDT, CDR2 FYEKMQ, per germline (reference sequence). This CDR3 spans 14 amino acids. V lost 3 bases, J lost 3 bases, and 12 bases lay in between. In nucleotides, the CDR3 is TGTGCCAGCAGCTTCAGGGGAAGGGGCTACGAGCAGTACTTC. Protein product: CASSFRGRGYEQYF.

The chain joins TRBV19 to TRBJ1-5; D remains unclear. This CDR3 contains 13 residues. V was trimmed by 7 bases and J by 0 bases, leaving 7 bases between them. Per germline, CDR1 LNHDA and CDR2 SQIVND (reference sequence). The CDR3 spells CASTGNSNQPQHF. In DNA form, the CDR3 reads TGTGCCAGTACGGGGAATAGCAATCAGCCCCAGCATTTT.

This chain uses TRBV7-9 with TRBJ1-5; 11 nucleotides line up with TRBD1. The junction had 3 bases not matched to a gene; V was cut back by 5 bases and J by 0 bases. CDR3 length equals 16 residues. The germline V gene has CDR1 SEHNR and CDR2 FQNEAQ (reference sequence). CDR3 sequence (DNA): TGTGCCAGCAGCCGAGGACAGGGGGCTAGCAATCAGCCCCAGCATTTT. Its translation: CASSRGQGASNQPQHF.

The chain links TRBV5-1 to TRBJ2-7; maybe TRBD1 (5 bases). The V and J ends lost 3 bases and 0 bases respectively, with 16 bases between them. Looked up from germline, CDR1 is SGHRS and CDR2 is YFSETQ. The CDR3 loop spans 16 amino acids. This CDR3 is CASSSKTQEISYEQYF. CDR3 in DNA: TGCGCCAGCAGCTCAAAGACACAGGAAATCTCCTACGAGCAGTACTTC.

The chain recombines TRBV19 with TRBJ2-1, with D perhaps TRBD1 (5 bases). Trimming cost V 1 base and J 5 bases, with 9 bases left between them. The CDR3 consists of 14 residues. Germline loops: CDR1 LNHDA, CDR2 SQIVND (reference sequence). CDR3 residues: CASSIVRANNEQFF. In DNA form, the CDR3 reads TGTGCCAGTAGTATAGTCAGGGCAAACAATGAGCAGTTCTTC.

The rearrangement links TRBV7-9 to TRBJ2-2; 7 nucleotides agree with TRBD1. The germline V gene has CDR1 SEHNR and CDR2 FQNEAQ (reference sequence). The CDR3 has 17 amino acids. V gave up 6 bases and J gave up 0 bases; unmatched junction bases: 10. This CDR3 reads CASRPGQEKANTGELFF. Here the CDR3 DNA reads TGTGCCAGCAGGCCAGGACAGGAGAAAGCGAACACCGGGGAGCTGTTTTTT. The whole variable domain, filled in from reference TRBV7-9 and TRBJ2-2, reads DTGVSQNPRHKITKRGQNVTFRCDPISEHNRLYWYRQTLGQGPEFLTYFQNEAQLEKSRLLSDRFSAERPKGSFSTLEIQRTEQGDSAMYLCASRPGQEKANTGELFFGEGSRLTVL.

This chain joins TRBV6-5 and TRBJ2-3; a possible D gene is TRBD2 (5 bases). The CDR3 has 14 amino acids. The V and J ends lost 5 bases and 0 bases respectively, with 9 bases between them. The germline gives CDR1 MNHEY, CDR2 SVGAGI. CDR3 in amino acids: CASSRRSSTDTQYF. The CDR3 DNA is TGTGCCAGCAGTCGGAGGTCTAGCACAGATACGCAGTATTTT.

The J gene is TRBJ2-5, the V gene TRBV5-4; 7 nucleotides agree with TRBD2. From germline, CDR1 is SGHNT and CDR2 YYREEE (reference sequence). The CDR3 spans 15 residues. V lost 1 base, J lost 1 base, and 4 bases stayed unmatched. CDR3 nucleotides: TGTGCCAGCAGCTTGAGAGCGGGGACCCAAGAGACCCAGTACTTC. Amino acid sequence: CASSLRAGTQETQYF.

J is TRBJ2-2 and V is TRBV30, with 8 bases identical to TRBD2. The ends lost 4 bases at V and 3 bases at J; junction bases unmatched: 7. The germline CDR1 and CDR2 sequences are GTSNPN and SVGIG (reference sequence). This CDR3 has 15 residues. The CDR3 sequence: CAWTISGSDTGELFF. In nucleotides, the CDR3 is TGTGCCTGGACTATCAGCGGGAGTGACACCGGGGAGCTGTTTTTT.